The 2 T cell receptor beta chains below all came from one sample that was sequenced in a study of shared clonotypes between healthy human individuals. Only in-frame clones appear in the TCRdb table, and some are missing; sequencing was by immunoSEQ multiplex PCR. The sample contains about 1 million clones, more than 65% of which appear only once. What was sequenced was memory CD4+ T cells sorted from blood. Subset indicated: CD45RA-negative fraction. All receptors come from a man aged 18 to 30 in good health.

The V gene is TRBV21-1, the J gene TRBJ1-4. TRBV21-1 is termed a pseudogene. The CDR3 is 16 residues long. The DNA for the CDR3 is TGTGCCAGCAGCAAAGGGTCCGGGGTCGAGTGCGAAAAACTGTTTTTT. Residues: CASSKGSGVECEKLFF.

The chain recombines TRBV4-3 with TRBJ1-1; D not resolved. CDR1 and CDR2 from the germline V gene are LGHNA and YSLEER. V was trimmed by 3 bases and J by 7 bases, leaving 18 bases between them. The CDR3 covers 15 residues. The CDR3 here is CASSHAGDGGFEAFF. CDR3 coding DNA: TGCGCCAGCAGCCACGCCGGAGACGGAGGGTTTGAAGCTTTCTTT.